This TCR beta chain was profiled in a study of vaccination effects on CD4 cells after COVID-19. Overall study results and limits: Healthy vaccinees had only 1 of 255 vaccine-induced clones cross-react with common cold coronaviruses.

As regards this clone: Its antigen is as yet unknown.

Pools of viral peptides were used by the ViraFEST assay to expand antigen-specific CD4+ T cells ahead of sequencing. An approximately ten-day culture period preceded the isolation of CD4+ T cells. Either the BNT162b2 or mRNA-1273 vaccine was given to participants in two doses. Researchers reported culturing 2.1 million or so PBMC in each well, adding 8 to 10 IU/ml IL-2 and roughly 10 ug/ml peptides. Half the medium was swapped for IL-2 medium on days 3 and 7. Here immunoSEQ multiplex PCR was the method, and the copy in TCRdb shows in-frame clones only, minus some. The table includes just under 60,000 clones, just under 80% detected once. The germline V and J ends were trimmed by 1 base and 5 bases, with 18 bases remaining between them. The CDR3 is 17 amino acids. Germline V gene sequence: CDR1 SGHTA, CDR2 FQGNSA.

The clonotype was recovered from a human donor who received a COVID-19 vaccine. The chain joins TRBV7-2 to TRBJ1-5, with a possible D match to TRBD1 (6 bases). Specimen: CD4+ T cells from PBMCs cultured with HCoV-OC43 spike peptides, collected after COVID-19 vaccination. The subset denotes: HCoV-OC43 spike overlapping peptide pool stimulation. The CDR3 protein is CASSLVSYRERDQPQHF. The CDR3 DNA reads as TGTGCCAGCAGCTTAGTGTCGTACAGGGAAAGGGATCAGCCCCAGCATTTT.